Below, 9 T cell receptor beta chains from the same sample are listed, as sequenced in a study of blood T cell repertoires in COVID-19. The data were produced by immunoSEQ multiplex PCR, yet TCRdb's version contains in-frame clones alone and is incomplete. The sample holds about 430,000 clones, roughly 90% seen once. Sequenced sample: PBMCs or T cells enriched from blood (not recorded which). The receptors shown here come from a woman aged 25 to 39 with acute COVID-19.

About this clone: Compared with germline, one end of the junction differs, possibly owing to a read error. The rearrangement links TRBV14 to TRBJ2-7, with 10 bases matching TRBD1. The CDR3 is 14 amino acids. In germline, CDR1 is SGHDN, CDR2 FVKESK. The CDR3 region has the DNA TGTGCCAGCAGCCACCCCGGGACAGGGGTCCATAGACACTTC. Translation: CASSHPGTGVHRHF.

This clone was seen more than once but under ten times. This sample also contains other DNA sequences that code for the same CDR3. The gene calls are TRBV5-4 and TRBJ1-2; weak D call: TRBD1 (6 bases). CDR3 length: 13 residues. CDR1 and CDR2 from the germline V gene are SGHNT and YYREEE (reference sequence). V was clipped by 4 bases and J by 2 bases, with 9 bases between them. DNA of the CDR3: TGTGCCAGCAGCGCGGACAGAAACTATGGCTACACCTTC. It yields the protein CASSADRNYGYTF. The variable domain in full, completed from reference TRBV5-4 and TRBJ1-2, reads ETGVTQSPTHLIKTRGQQVTLRCSSQSGHNTVSWYQQALGQGPQFIFQYYREEENGRGNFPPRFSGLQFPNYSSELNVNALELDDSALYLCASSADRNYGYTFGSGTRLTVV.

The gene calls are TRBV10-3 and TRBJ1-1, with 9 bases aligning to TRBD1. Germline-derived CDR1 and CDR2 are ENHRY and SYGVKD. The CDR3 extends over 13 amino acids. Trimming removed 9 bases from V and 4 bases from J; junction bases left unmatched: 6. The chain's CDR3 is CAIGSTGGTEAFF. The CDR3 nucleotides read TGTGCCATAGGTTCGACAGGGGGCACTGAAGCTTTCTTT.

The CDR3 is CASSRGSYEQYF. CDR3 nucleotides: TGTGCCAGCAGTAGGGGCTCCTACGAGCAGTACTTC. The chain links TRBV12-3 or TRBV12-4 to TRBJ2-7, with D possibly being TRBD1 (5 bases). The V end lost 5 bases, the J end lost 0 bases, and 5 bases lay between the germline ends. This CDR3 contains 12 residues.

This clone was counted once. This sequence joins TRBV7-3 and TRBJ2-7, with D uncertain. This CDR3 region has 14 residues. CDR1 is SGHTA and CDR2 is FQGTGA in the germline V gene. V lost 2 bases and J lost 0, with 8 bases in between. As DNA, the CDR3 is TGTGCCAGCAGCTTAGGCAGGTTCTCCTACGAGCAGTACTTC. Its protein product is CASSLGRFSYEQYF.

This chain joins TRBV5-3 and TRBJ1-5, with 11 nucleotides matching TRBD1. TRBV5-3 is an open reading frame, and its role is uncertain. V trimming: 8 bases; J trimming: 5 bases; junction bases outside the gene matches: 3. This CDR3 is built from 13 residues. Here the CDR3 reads CASLGQGDQPQHF. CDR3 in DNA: TGTGCCAGTTTGGGACAGGGGGATCAGCCCCAGCATTTT.

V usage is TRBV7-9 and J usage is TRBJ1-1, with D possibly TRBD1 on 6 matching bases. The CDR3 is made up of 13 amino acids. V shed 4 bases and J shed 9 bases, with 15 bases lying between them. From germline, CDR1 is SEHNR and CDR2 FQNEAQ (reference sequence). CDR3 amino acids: CASSSPTRDKAFF. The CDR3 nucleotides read TGTGCCAGCAGCTCACCCACCCGGGACAAAGCTTTCTTT.

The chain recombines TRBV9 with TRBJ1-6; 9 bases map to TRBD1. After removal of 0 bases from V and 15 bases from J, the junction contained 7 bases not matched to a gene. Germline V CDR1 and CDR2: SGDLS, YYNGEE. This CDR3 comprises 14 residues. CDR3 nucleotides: TGTGCCAGCAGCGTAGGGACAGGGGTTCACCTCCTCCACTTT. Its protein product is CASSVGTGVHLLHF.

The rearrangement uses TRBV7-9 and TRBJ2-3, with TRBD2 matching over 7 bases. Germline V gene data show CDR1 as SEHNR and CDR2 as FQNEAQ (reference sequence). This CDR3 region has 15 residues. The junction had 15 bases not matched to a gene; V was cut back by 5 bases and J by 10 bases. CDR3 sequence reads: CASSPLGREGLAQYF. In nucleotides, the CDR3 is TGTGCCAGCAGCCCACTAGGCAGGGAGGGGTTGGCGCAGTATTTT.